The subject of this entry is one TCR beta chain. Its antigen is unidentified. Using its own MiXCR run on the RT-PCR reads, TCRdb lists one record per CDR3 protein. The repertoire has about 300,000 distinct CDR3 sequences, 22% of them found once; the top ten carry 10%. These data are taken from a study of response to subunit inactivated influenza vaccine. Findings of the study overall: Authors suggested that a seasonal influenza vaccination recruits few new T cells each time.

The origin of this receptor is a man between 50 and 75 years old who received an inactivated influenza vaccine. The sample consisted of PBMCs from blood, taken around 22 months after vaccination.

The CDR3 region is CSATRAQKSYEQYF. The DNA for the CDR3 is TGCAGTGCTACGAGAGCTCAGAAATCCTACGAGCAGTACTTC. V usage is TRBV20-1 and J usage is TRBJ2-7, with D unclear. With 4 bases removed from V and 1 base from J, the gap between germline ends came to 14 bases. The CDR3 runs to 14 residues. Germline lookup yields CDR1 DFQATT and CDR2 SNEGSKA (reference sequence).